The clone carrying this TCR beta chain has at least ten counts. As yet, its antigen is unknown. The sample comes from a study of post-analysis software for immune sequencing data. The germline CDR1 and CDR2 sequences are SGHAT and FQNNGV. V gave up 7 bases and J gave up 4 bases; unmatched junction bases: 5. The CDR3 has 14 residues. General study points: Relative to controls, patients had about five TRBV segments at higher frequency, with TRBV5-6, TRBV5-1 and TRBV20-1 among these. Diversity measured as normalized Chao1 was significantly lower in multiple sclerosis patients than in controls. F measure clustering grouped samples strongly by preparation batch.

Presence of unique molecular identifiers characterized the TCR beta cDNA libraries. One entry per CDR3 protein results from TCRdb running MiXCR on the PCR reads. Seen here are about 570,000 distinct CDR3 sequences, less than 40% observed once, and the top ten hold 4.5% to 7.5%. This receptor was taken from a girl aged 2 to 17 with multiple sclerosis. The specimen sequenced was blood. This chain links TRBV11-2 with TRBJ2-1; 9 bases are a match to TRBD1. In DNA, the CDR3 is TGTGCCAGCACCCCCGGACAGGGGTACAATGAGCAGTTCTTC. This encodes CASTPGQGYNEQFF.